This is a list of T cell receptor beta chains from one sample in a study of response to subunit inactivated influenza vaccine. TCRdb redid the calling of the RT-PCR reads with MiXCR, one entry per CDR3 protein. The data hold approximately 490,000 distinct CDR3 sequences, with approximately 7.8% observed a single time. This specimen consisted of PBMCs from blood, obtained about 24 months after vaccination. The receptors were sampled from a man aged 50 to 69 who received an inactivated influenza vaccine. CDR3s include the opening cysteine and the closing phenylalanine or tryptophan. The D gene is left open where the match is weak. Only part of the rows carry a size: once, few, many, or a class if the clone is expanded.

>TRBD2|few|TRBJ2-1|TRBV4-1
CASSQGGTSGGPNEQFF
TGCGCCAGCAGCCAAGGTGGGACTAGCGGGGGGCCTAATGAGCAGTTCTTC
>TRBD2|many|TRBJ2-7|TRBV5-1
CASSSGTSGYEQYF
TGCGCCAGCAGCTCAGGGACTAGCGGATACGAGCAGTACTTC
>TRBD1|few|TRBJ1-1|TRBV20-1
CSARGGDRHTEAFF
TGCAGTGCTAGAGGCGGGGACAGACACACTGAAGCTTTCTTT
>.|.|TRBJ1-5|TRBV20-1
CSAGTGRNQPQHF
TGCAGTGCTGGAACAGGGAGGAATCAGCCCCAGCATTTT
>.|few|TRBJ1-5|TRBV6-2/TRBV6-3
CASRADGQPQHF
TGTGCCAGCAGGGCAGATGGACAGCCCCAGCATTTT
>TRBD1|few|TRBJ1-5|TRBV7-2
CASSLGQGEGPQHF
TGTGCCAGCAGCCTAGGACAGGGCGAGGGACCCCAGCATTTT
>.|few|TRBJ2-2|TRBV4-3
CASSQDTGRYTGELFF
TGCGCCAGCAGCCAAGACACGGGACGGTACACCGGGGAGCTGTTTTTT
>TRBD1|.|TRBJ2-7|TRBV7-9
CASSPLTGGFYEQYF
TGTGCCAGCAGCCCCCTGACAGGGGGCTTCTACGAGCAGTACTTC
>.|.|TRBJ2-1|TRBV11-2
CASSSAFWRGEYNEQFF
TGTGCCAGCAGCTCCGCGTTTTGGAGGGGGGAGTACAATGAGCAGTTCTTC
>.|.|TRBJ2-2|TRBV28
CASSWGANTGELFF
TGTGCCAGCAGTTGGGGAGCGAACACCGGGGAGCTGTTTTTT
>TRBD1|many|TRBJ2-5|TRBV5-1
CASSPLRGTAETQYF
TGCGCCAGCAGCCCCCTTCGAGGGACAGCTGAGACCCAGTACTTC
>.|.|TRBJ2-3|TRBV29-1
CSVAGPQNTDTQYF
TGCAGCGTTGCCGGGCCTCAAAACACAGATACGCAGTATTTT
>.|.|TRBJ2-3|TRBV5-1
CASSLAIGQGGTDTQYF
TGCGCCAGCAGCTTGGCCATCGGACAGGGAGGGACAGATACGCAGTATTTT
>TRBD2|few|TRBJ2-1|TRBV11-1
CASSLGASGRSLIRDEQFF
TGTGCCAGCAGCTTAGGTGCTAGCGGGAGGTCCCTTATCCGGGATGAGCAGTTCTTC
>.|many|TRBJ2-7|TRBV6-5
CASSYSTASYEQYF
TGTGCCAGCAGTTACTCTACAGCCTCTTACGAGCAGTACTTC
>.|many|TRBJ2-7|TRBV7-2
CASSFGQGGSYEQYF
TGTGCCAGCAGCTTTGGTCAAGGAGGCTCCTACGAGCAGTACTTC
>.|few|TRBJ2-7|TRBV11-2
CASSLKVHEQYF
TGTGCCAGCAGCCTAAAGGTTCACGAGCAGTACTTC
>.|few|TRBJ1-2|TRBV4-1
CASSQPGQGGGYTF
TGCGCCAGCAGCCAACCCGGGCAGGGCGGGGGCTACACCTTC
>TRBD2|many|TRBJ2-1|TRBV7-2
CASSSGLAGGLIRYNEQFF
TGTGCCAGCAGCTCGGGACTAGCGGGGGGGCTTATCCGTTACAATGAGCAGTTCTTC
>TRBD2|many|TRBJ2-1|TRBV29-1
CSVDLAGYNEQFF
TGCAGCGTTGATTTAGCGGGATACAATGAGCAGTTCTTC
>TRBD2|many|TRBJ2-7|TRBV7-2
CASSSRSGRYEQYF
TGTGCCAGCAGCTCCCGTAGCGGGAGATACGAGCAGTACTTC
>.|.|TRBJ1-1|TRBV29-1
CSVDWGVGTEAFF
TGCAGCGTTGATTGGGGGGTGGGCACTGAAGCTTTCTTT
>TRBD1|few|TRBJ2-7|TRBV6-1
CASRRDRGITEQYF
TGTGCCAGCAGACGCGACAGGGGCATCACCGAGCAGTACTTC
>.|.|TRBJ2-6|TRBV28
CASSLWGREATGANVLTF
TGTGCCAGCAGTTTATGGGGCAGGGAAGCGACTGGGGCCAACGTCCTGACTTTC
>TRBD2|many|TRBJ2-3|TRBV4-1
CASSQVGGGDTQYF
TGCGCCAGCAGCCAAGTAGGCGGGGGGGATACGCAGTATTTT
>.|many|TRBJ2-7|TRBV28
CASSLPSAYSYEQYF
TGTGCCAGCAGTTTACCCAGTGCCTACTCCTACGAGCAGTACTTC
>.|few|TRBJ2-7|TRBV11-3
CASSFGPLSYEQYF
TGTGCCAGCAGCTTTGGACCCCTCTCCTACGAGCAGTACTTC
>.|few|TRBJ2-7|TRBV5-4
CASSFDGAGQYF
TGTGCCAGCAGCTTTGACGGGGCAGGGCAGTACTTC
>TRBD1|many|TRBJ2-1|TRBV15
CATSREGAGGEQFF
TGTGCCACCAGCAGAGAGGGGGCAGGGGGTGAGCAGTTCTTC
>.|few|TRBJ1-5|TRBV7-2
CASSFGKSNQPQHF
TGTGCCAGCAGCTTCGGCAAGAGCAATCAGCCCCAGCATTTT
>TRBD2|.|TRBJ2-3|TRBV4-2
CASSQELAVSTDTQYF
TGTGCCAGCAGCCAAGAGCTAGCGGTTTCCACAGATACGCAGTATTTT
>.|.|TRBJ2-5|TRBV20-1
CSATGTFQETQYF
TGCAGCGCAACCGGTACTTTCCAAGAGACCCAGTACTTC
>.|many|TRBJ1-6|TRBV20-1
CSARAPGHVNSYNSPLHF
TGCAGTGCTAGAGCCCCTGGACACGTTAACTCCTATAATTCACCCCTCCACTTT
>TRBD1|few|TRBJ2-1|TRBV18
CASSPLPGQGIYEQFF
TGTGCCAGCTCACCACTCCCGGGACAGGGGATCTATGAGCAGTTCTTC
>.|once|TRBJ2-3|TRBV12-3/TRBV12-4
CASSFTGATETQYF
TGTGCCAGCAGTTTCACGGGGGCGACAGAAACGCAGTATTTT
>.|few|TRBJ2-7|TRBV5-1
CASSSAGPSYEQYF
TGCGCCAGCAGCTCAGCCGGGCCCTCCTACGAGCAGTACTTC
>.|few|TRBJ1-2|TRBV20-1
CSASPGSYGYTF
TGCAGTGCTAGTCCAGGGTCTTATGGCTACACCTTC
>TRBD2|.|TRBJ2-3|TRBV7-3
CASSLSGRAPDTQYF
TGTGCCAGCAGCCTTAGCGGGAGGGCCCCAGATACGCAGTATTTT
>.|.|TRBJ2-7|TRBV2
CASRLPDSSYEQYF
TGTGCCAGCAGACTCCCCGACAGCTCCTACGAGCAGTACTTC
>TRBD2|.|TRBJ2-1|TRBV27
CASSWGSGKINEQFF
TGTGCCAGCAGTTGGGGTAGCGGGAAAATCAATGAGCAGTTCTTC
>.|few|TRBJ1-1|TRBV20-1
CSARDRGLLNTEAFF
TGCAGTGCTAGAGATCGAGGACTTCTGAACACTGAAGCTTTCTTT
>.|few|TRBJ1-1|TRBV10-3
CAIRLSLDTEAFF
TGTGCCATCCGCCTTAGCCTGGACACTGAAGCTTTCTTT